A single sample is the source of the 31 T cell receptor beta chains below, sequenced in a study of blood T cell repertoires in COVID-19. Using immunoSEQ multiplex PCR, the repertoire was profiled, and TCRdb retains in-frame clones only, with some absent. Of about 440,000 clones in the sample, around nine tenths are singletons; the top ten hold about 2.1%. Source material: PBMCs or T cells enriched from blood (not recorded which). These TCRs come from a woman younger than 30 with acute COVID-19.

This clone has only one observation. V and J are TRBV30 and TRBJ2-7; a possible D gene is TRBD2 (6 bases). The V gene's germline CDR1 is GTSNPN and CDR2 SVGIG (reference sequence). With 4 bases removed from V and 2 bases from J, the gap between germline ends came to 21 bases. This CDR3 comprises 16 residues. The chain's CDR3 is CAWIEFRAGRTYEQYF. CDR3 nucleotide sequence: TGTGCCTGGATCGAGTTCAGGGCAGGGAGGACCTACGAGCAGTACTTC.

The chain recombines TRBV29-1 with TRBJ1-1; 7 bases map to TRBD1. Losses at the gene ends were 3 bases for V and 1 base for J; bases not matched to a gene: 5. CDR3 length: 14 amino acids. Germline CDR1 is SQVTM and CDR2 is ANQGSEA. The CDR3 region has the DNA TGCAGCGTTGAGGCCCGGACAGGGAACACTGAAGCTTTCTTT. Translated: CSVEARTGNTEAFF.

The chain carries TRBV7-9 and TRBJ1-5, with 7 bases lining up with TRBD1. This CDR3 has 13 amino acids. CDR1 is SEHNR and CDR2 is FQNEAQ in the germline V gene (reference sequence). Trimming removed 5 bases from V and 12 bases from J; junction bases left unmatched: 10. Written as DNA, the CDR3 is TGTGCCAGCAGCGCAACCTCCGACAGGGTCCAGCATTTT. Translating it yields CASSATSDRVQHF.

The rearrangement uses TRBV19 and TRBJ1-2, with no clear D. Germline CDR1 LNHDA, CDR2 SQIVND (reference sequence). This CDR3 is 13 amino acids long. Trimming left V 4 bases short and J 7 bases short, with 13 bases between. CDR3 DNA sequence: TGTGCCAGTAGTACCCCCAACAGTTTTGGCTACACCTTC. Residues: CASSTPNSFGYTF.

The CDR3 loop reads CASIKTGQGSAFQPQHF. CDR3 bases: TGTGCCAGCATAAAGACCGGACAGGGTTCCGCTTTTCAGCCCCAGCATTTT. The chain carries TRBV4-2 and TRBJ1-5; 8 bases are shared with TRBD1. Germline V lookup: CDR1 LGHNA, CDR2 YNFKEQ. After removal of 7 bases from V and 6 bases from J, the junction contained 17 bases not matched to a gene. The CDR3 runs 17 residues.

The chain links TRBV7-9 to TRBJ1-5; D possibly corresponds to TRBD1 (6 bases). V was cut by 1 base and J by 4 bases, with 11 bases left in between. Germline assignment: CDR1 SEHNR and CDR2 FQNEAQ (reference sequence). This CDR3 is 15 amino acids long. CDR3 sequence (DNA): TGTGCCAGCAGCTTAGGGACAGAAATAAATCAGCCCCAGCATTTT. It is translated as CASSLGTEINQPQHF.

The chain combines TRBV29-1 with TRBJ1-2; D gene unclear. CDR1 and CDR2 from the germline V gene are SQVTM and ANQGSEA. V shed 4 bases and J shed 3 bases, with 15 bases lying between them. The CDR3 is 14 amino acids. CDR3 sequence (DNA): TGCAGCGTTGTGTTCCGGGGTAATTACTATGGCTACACCTTC. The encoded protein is CSVVFRGNYYGYTF. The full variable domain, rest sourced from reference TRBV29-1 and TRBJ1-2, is SAVISQKPSRDICQRGTSLTIQCQVDSQVTMMFWYRQQPGQSLTLIATANQGSEATYESGFVIDKFPISRPNLTFSTLTVSNMSPEDSSIYLCSVVFRGNYYGYTFGSGTRLTVV.

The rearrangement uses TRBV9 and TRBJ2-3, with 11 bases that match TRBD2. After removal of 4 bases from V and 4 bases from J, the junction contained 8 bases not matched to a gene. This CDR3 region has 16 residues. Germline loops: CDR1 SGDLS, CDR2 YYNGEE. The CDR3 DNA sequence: TGTGCCAGCAGCTTTAGCGGGGGGGCCAGCGCAGATACGCAGTATTTT. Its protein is CASSFSGGASADTQYF. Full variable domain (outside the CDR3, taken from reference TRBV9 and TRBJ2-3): DSGVTQTPKHLITATGQRVTLRCSPRSGDLSVYWYQQSLDQGLQFLIQYYNGEERAKGNILERFSAQQFPDLHSELNLSSLELGDSALYFCASSFSGGASADTQYFGPGTRLTVL.

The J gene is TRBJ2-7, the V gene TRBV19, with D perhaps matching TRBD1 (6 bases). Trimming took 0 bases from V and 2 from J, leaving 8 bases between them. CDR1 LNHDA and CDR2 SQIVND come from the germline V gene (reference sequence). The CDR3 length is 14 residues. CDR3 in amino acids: CASSIDRGPYEQYF. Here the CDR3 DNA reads TGTGCCAGTAGTATAGACAGGGGACCCTACGAGCAGTACTTC.

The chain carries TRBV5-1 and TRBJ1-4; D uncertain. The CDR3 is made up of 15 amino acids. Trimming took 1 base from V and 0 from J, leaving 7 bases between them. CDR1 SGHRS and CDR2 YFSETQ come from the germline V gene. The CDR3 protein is CASSLTGSTNEKLFF. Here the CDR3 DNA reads TGCGCCAGCAGCTTGACCGGGTCAACTAATGAAAAACTGTTTTTT.

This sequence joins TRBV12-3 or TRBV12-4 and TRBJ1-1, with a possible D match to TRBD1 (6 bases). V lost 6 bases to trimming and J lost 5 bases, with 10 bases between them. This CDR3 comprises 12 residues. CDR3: CASRRGATEAFF. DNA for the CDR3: TGTGCCAGCAGGCGGGGGGCTACTGAAGCTTTCTTT.

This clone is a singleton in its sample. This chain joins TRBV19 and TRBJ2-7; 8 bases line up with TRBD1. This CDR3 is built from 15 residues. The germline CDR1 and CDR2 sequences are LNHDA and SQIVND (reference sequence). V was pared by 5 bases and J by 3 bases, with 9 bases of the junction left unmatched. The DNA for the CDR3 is TGTGCCAGTAGTTCCAGACAGGGGCTGGGCTACGAGCAGTACTTC. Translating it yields CASSSRQGLGYEQYF.

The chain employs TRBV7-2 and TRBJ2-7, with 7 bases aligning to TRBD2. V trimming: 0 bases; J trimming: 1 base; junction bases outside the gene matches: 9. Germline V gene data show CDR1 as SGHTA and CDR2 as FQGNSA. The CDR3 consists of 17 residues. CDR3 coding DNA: TGTGCCAGCAGCTTAGCCCGCGCCAGGACTAGTTCCTACGAGCAGTACTTC. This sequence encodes CASSLARARTSSYEQYF. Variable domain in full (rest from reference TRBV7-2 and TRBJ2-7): GAGVSQSPSNKVTEKGKDVELRCDPISGHTALYWYRQSLGQGLEFLIYFQGNSAPDKSGLPSDRFSAERTGGSVSTLTIQRTQQEDSAVYLCASSLARARTSSYEQYFGPGTRLTVT.

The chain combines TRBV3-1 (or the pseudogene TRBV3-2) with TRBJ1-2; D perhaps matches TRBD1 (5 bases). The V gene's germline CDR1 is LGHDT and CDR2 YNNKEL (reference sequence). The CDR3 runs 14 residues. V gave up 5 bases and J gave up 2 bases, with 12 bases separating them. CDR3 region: CASSRQIPNYGYTF. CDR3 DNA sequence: TGTGCCAGCAGCAGACAGATCCCAAACTATGGCTACACCTTC.

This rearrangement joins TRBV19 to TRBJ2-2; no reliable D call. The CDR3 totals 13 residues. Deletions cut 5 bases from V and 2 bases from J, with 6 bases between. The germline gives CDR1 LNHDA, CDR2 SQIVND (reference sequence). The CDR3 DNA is TGTGCCAGTAGTCAATCCAACACCGGGGAGCTGTTTTTT. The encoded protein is CASSQSNTGELFF.

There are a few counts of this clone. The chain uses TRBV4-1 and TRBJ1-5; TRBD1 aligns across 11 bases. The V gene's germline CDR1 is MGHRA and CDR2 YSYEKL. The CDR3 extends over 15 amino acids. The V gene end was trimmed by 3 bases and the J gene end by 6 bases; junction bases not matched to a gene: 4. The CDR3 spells CASSQTGTGGQPQHF. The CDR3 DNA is TGCGCCAGCAGCCAGACCGGGACAGGGGGTCAGCCCCAGCATTTT.

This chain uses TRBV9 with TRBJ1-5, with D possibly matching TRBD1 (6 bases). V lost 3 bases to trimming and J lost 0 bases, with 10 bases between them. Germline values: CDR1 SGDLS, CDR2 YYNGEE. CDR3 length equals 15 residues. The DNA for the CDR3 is TGTGCCAGCAGCGACCAGGACAGTAGCAATCAGCCCCAGCATTTT. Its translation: CASSDQDSSNQPQHF.

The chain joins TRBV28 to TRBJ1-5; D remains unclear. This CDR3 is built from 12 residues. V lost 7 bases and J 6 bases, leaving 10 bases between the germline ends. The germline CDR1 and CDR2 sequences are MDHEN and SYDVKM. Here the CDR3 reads CASTQGGQPQHF. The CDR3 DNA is TGTGCCAGCACACAAGGAGGTCAGCCCCAGCATTTT. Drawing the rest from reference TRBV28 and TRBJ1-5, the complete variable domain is DVKVTQSSRYLVKRTGEKVFLECVQDMDHENMFWYRQDPGLGLRLIYFSYDVKMKEKGDIPEGYSVSREKKERFSLILESASTNQTSMYLCASTQGGQPQHFGDGTRLSIL.

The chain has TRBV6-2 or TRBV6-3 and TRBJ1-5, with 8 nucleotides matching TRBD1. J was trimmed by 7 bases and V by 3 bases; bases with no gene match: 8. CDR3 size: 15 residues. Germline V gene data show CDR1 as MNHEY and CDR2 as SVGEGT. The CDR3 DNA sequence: TGTGCCAGCAGTTATCTTCAGGGGGCTGAGCAGCCCCAGCATTTT. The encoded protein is CASSYLQGAEQPQHF.

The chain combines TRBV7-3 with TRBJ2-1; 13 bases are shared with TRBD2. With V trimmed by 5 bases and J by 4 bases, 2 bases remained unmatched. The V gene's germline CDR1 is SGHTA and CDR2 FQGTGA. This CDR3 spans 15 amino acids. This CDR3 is CASSLGLAGYNEQFF. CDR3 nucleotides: TGTGCCAGCAGCCTGGGACTAGCGGGATACAATGAGCAGTTCTTC.

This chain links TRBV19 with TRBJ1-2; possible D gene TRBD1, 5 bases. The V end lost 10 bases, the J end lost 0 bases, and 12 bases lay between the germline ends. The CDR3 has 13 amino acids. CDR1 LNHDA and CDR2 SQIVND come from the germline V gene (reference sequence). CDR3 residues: CATRQLANYGYTF. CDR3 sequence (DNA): TGTGCCACCCGACAGTTAGCTAACTATGGCTACACCTTC.

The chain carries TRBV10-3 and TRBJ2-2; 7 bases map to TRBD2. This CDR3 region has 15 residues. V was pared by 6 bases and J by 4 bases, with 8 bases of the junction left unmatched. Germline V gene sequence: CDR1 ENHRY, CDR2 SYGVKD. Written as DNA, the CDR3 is TGTGCCATCAGCCCGCTCACGGGAGGCACCGGGGAGCTGTTTTTT. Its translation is CAISPLTGGTGELFF.

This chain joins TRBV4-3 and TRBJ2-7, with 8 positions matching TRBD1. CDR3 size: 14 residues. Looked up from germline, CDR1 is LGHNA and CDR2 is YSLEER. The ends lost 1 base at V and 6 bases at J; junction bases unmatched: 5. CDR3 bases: TGCGCCAGCAGCCAAGGGGGGACAGGCAGCGAGCAGTACTTC. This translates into CASSQGGTGSEQYF.

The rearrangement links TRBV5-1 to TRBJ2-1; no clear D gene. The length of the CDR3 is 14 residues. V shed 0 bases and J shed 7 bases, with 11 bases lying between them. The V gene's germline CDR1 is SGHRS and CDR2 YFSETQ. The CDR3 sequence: CASSLETLTNEQFF. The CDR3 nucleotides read TGCGCCAGCAGCTTGGAAACACTGACTAATGAGCAGTTCTTC.

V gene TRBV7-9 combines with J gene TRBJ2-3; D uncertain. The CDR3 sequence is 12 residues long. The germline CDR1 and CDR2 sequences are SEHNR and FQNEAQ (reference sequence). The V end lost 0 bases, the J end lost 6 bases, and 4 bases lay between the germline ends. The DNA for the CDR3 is TGTGCCAGCAGCTTAGCAGCGGATACGCAGTATTTT. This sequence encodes CASSLAADTQYF.

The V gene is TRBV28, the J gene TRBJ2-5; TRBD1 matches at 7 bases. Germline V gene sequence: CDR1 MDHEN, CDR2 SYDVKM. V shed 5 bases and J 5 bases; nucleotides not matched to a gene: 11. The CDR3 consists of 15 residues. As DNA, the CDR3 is TGTGCCAGCAGTCCAAAGACAGGGCTCCGCGAGACCCAGTACTTC. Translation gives CASSPKTGLRETQYF. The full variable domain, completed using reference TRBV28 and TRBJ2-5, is DVKVTQSSRYLVKRTGEKVFLECVQDMDHENMFWYRQDPGLGLRLIYFSYDVKMKEKGDIPEGYSVSREKKERFSLILESASTNQTSMYLCASSPKTGLRETQYFGPGTRLLVL.

CDR3 in DNA: TGTGCCAGTAGTACCCGCCGGACAGGGATCTATGGCTACACCTTC. Translating it yields CASSTRRTGIYGYTF. The chain has TRBV19 and TRBJ1-2; 8 nucleotides agree with TRBD1. V lost 4 bases, J lost 4 bases, and 8 bases stayed unmatched. The germline V gene has CDR1 LNHDA and CDR2 SQIVND (reference sequence). This CDR3 contains 15 residues.

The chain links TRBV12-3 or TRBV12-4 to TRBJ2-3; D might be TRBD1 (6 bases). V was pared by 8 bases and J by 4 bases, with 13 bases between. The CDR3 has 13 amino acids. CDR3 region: CASGQGSPDTQYF. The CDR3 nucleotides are TGTGCCAGCGGGCAGGGGAGTCCAGATACGCAGTATTTT.

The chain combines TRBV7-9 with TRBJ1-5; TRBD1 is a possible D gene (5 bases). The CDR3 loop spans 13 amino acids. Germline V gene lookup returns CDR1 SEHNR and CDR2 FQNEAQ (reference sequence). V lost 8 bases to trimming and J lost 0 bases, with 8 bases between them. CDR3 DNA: TGTGCCAGCCAGGGCCTTAGCAATCAGCCCCAGCATTTT. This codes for CASQGLSNQPQHF.

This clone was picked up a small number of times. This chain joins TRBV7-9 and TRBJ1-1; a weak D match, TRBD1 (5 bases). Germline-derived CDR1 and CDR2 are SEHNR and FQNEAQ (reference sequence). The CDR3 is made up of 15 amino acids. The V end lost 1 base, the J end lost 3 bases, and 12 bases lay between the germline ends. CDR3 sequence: CASSLDGGYHTEAFF. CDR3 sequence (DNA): TGTGCCAGCAGCTTAGATGGGGGGTATCACACTGAAGCTTTCTTT.

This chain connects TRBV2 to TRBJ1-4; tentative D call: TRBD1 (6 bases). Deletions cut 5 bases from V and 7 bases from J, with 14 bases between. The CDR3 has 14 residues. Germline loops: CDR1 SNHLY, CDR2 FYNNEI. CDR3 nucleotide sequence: TGTGCCAGCAGTTACAGGGAGTCTGGTGAAAAACTGTTTTTT. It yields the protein CASSYRESGEKLFF. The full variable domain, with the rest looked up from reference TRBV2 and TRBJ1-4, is EPEVTQTPSHQVTQMGQEVILRCVPISNHLYFYWYRQILGQKVEFLVSFYNNEISEKSEIFDDQFSVERPDGSNFTLKIRSTKLEDSAMYFCASSYRESGEKLFFGSGTQLSVL.